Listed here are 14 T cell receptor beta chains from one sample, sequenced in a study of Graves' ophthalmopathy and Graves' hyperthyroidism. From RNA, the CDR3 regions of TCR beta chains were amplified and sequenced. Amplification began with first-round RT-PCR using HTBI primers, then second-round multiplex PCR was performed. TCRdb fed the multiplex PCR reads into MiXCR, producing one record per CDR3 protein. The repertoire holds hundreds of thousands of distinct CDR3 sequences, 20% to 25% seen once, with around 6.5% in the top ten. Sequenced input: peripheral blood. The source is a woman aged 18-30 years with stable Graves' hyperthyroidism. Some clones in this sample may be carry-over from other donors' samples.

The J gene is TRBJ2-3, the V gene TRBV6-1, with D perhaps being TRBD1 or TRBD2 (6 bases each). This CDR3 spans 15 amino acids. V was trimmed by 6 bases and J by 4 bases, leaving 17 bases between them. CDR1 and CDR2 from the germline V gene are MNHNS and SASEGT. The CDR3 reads CASSQRGRIADTQYF. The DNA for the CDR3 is TGTGCCAGCAGCCAGAGGGGGAGGATCGCAGATACGCAGTATTTT.

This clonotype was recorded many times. The CDR3 DNA is TGTGCCAGCAGCCAGACCCCCCGGGCCTACGAGCAGTACTTC. Translating it yields CASSQTPRAYEQYF. This sequence joins TRBV7-9 and TRBJ2-7, with D unresolved. Germline loops: CDR1 SEHNR, CDR2 FQNEAQ (reference sequence). Trimming pared 5 bases from V and 2 bases from J, leaving 13 bases between. The CDR3 contains 14 residues.

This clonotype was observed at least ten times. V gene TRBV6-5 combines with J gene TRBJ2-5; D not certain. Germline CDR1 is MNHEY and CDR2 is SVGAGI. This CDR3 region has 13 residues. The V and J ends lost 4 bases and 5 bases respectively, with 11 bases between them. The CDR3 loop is CASSWVDDETQYF. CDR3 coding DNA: TGTGCCAGCAGTTGGGTGGACGATGAGACCCAGTACTTC.

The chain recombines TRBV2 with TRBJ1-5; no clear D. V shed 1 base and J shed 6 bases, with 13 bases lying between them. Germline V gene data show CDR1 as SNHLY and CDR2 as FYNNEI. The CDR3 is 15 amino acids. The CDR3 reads CASSEGRTWSQPQHF. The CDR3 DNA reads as TGTGCCAGCAGTGAAGGAAGAACATGGAGTCAGCCCCAGCATTTT.

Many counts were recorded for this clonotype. The CDR3 loop reads CASSYTTGSNQPQHF. For the CDR3, the DNA is TGTGCCAGCAGTTACACGACCGGGAGCAATCAGCCCCAGCATTTT. V and J are TRBV6-5 and TRBJ1-5; D is undetermined. Germline V gene sequence: CDR1 MNHEY, CDR2 SVGAGI. V shed 2 bases and J shed 1 base, with 9 bases lying between them. The CDR3 is 15 amino acids.

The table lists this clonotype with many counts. The CDR3 bases are TGCGCCAGCAGCGGGGGGACGAATATCCACGAGCAGTACTTC. It specifies CASSGGTNIHEQYF. This chain joins TRBV5-1 and TRBJ2-7, with D perhaps matching TRBD2 (6 bases). V was clipped by 4 bases and J by 5 bases, with 16 bases between them. The germline gives CDR1 SGHRS, CDR2 YFSETQ. The CDR3 contains 14 residues. The whole variable domain, filled in from reference TRBV5-1 and TRBJ2-7, reads KAGVTQTPRYLIKTRGQQVTLSCSPISGHRSVSWYQQTPGQGLQFLFEYFSETQRNKGNFPGRFSGRQFSNSRSEMNVSTLELGDSALYLCASSGGTNIHEQYFGPGTRLTVT.

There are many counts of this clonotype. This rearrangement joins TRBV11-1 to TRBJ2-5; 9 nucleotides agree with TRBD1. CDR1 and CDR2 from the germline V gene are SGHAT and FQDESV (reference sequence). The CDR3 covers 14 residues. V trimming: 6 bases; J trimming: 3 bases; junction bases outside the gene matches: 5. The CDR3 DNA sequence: TGTGCCAGCAGATACACAGGGGGCGAAGAGACCCAGTACTTC. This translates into CASRYTGGEETQYF. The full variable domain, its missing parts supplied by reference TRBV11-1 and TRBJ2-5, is EAEVAQSPRYKITEKSQAVAFWCDPISGHATLYWYRQILGQGPELLVQFQDESVVDDSQLPKDRFSAERLKGVDSTLKIQPAELGDSAMYLCASRYTGGEETQYFGPGTRLLVL.

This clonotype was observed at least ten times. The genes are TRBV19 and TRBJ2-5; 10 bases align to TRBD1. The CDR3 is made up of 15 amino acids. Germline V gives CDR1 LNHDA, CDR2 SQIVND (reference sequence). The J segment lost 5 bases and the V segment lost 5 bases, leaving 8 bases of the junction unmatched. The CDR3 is CASSERQGARETQYF. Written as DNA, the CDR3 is TGTGCCAGTAGTGAAAGACAGGGGGCTCGGGAGACCCAGTACTTC.

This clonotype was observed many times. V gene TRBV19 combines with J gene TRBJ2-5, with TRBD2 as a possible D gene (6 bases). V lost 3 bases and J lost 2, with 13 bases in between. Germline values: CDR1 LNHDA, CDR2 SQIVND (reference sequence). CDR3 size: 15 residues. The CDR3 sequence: CASSIGRILQETQYF. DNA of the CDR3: TGTGCCAGTAGTATTGGGAGGATCCTGCAAGAGACCCAGTACTTC.

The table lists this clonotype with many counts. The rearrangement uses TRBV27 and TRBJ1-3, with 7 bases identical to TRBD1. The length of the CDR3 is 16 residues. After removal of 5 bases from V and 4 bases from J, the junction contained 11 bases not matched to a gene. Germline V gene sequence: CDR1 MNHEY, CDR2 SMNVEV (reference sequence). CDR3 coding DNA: TGTGCCAGCAGTCCCCAGGGGACAGCGGGCGGAAACACCATATATTTT. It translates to CASSPQGTAGGNTIYF.

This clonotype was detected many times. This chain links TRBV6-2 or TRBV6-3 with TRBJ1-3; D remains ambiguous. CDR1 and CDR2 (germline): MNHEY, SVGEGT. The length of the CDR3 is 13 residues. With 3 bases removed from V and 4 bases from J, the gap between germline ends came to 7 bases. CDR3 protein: CASSYHVGNTIYF. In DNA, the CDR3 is TGTGCCAGCAGTTATCACGTCGGAAACACCATATATTTT.

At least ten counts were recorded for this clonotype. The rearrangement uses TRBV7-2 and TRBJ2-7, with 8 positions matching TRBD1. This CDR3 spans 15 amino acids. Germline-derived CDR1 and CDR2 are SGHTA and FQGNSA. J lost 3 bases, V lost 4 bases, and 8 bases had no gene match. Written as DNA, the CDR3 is TGTGCCAGCAGCTCCTCCGGGACAGGATTCTACGAGCAGTACTTC. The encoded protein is CASSSSGTGFYEQYF. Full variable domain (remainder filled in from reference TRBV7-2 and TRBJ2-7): GAGVSQSPSNKVTEKGKDVELRCDPISGHTALYWYRQSLGQGLEFLIYFQGNSAPDKSGLPSDRFSAERTGGSVSTLTIQRTQQEDSAVYLCASSSSGTGFYEQYFGPGTRLTVT.

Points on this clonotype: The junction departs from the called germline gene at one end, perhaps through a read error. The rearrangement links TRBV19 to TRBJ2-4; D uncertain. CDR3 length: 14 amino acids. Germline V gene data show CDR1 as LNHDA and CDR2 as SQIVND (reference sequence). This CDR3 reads CASTLDWSKNIKYF. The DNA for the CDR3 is TGTGCCAGTACCCTAGACTGGTCCAAAAACATTAAGTACTTC.

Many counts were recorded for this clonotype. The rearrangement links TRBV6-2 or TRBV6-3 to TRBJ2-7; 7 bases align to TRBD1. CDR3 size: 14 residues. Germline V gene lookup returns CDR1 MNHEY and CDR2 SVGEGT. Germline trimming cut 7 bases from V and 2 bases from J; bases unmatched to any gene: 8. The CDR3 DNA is TGTGCCAGCACCTACGGGGACAGTACCTACGAGCAGTACTTC. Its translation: CASTYGDSTYEQYF.